The clone carrying this TCR beta chain was seen just once. The antigen is unknown. Primers: 60 Vbeta forward and 13 Jbeta reverse. Only in-frame clones appear in the TCRdb table, and some are missing; sequencing was by immunoSEQ multiplex PCR. Found here are roughly 98,000 clones, 62% of them singletons; the top ten hold 4.5% to 5.5%. The record originates from a study of cytomegalovirus exposure and HLA in healthy donors. Study-level findings and limits: Later analysis demonstrated an association between a missense DCLRE1C variant and TCR beta V- and J-gene trimming.

After removal of 6 bases from V and 10 bases from J, the junction contained 12 bases not matched to a gene. The CDR3 is 15 residues long. Germline V gene sequence: CDR1 MGHRA, CDR2 YSYEKL. J is TRBJ1-6 and V is TRBV4-1; TRBD1 agrees at 7 bases. The clonotype was recovered from a woman aged 25 to 39 in good health and CMV-seropositive. The sample comprised PBMCs. CDR3: CASSTPGTERSPLHF. CDR3 bases: TGCGCCAGCAGTACCCCCGGGACAGAGAGATCACCCCTCCACTTT.